This TCR beta chain came from a study of T cells in Graves' hyperthyroidism and ophthalmopathy. This clonotype occurred a few times. Its specificity is unknown. Study conclusions and caveats: Most expanded thyroid clonotypes above 0.001 also appeared in blood.

Regions amplified from RNA transcripts were the TCR beta CDR3 regions. HTBI primers drove first-round RT-PCR of the TCR CDR3. MiXCR was run by TCRdb on the multiplex PCR reads, yielding one entry per CDR3 protein. The repertoire holds 500,000 to 800,000 distinct CDR3 sequences, with 40% to 55% as singletons. This CDR3 spans 13 amino acids. CDR1 PRHDT and CDR2 FYEKMQ come from the germline V gene (reference sequence). V was pared by 5 bases and J by 4 bases, with 11 bases between. The sequenced sample was peripheral blood or thyroid tissue (not recorded which). The chain is built from TRBV13 and TRBJ1-1, with D possibly TRBD1 on 5 matching bases. The source of this sequence is an adult man with Graves' disease, either hyperthyroidism or ophthalmopathy (not recorded which). CDR3 DNA: TGTGCCAGCAGCGGGACGAGGGGCACTGAAGCTTTCTTT. As protein: CASSGTRGTEAFF.